Below, one TCR beta chain is given with its context. The data stem from a study of cytomegalovirus exposure and HLA in healthy donors. The PCR used 60 Vbeta and 13 Jbeta primers. TCRdb's table, derived via immunoSEQ multiplex PCR, lists solely in-frame clones and lacks some. The table has more than 130,000 clones, just under 85% seen once. Germline CDR1 is SNHLY and CDR2 is FYNNEI. The ends were cut back, 1 base at V and 7 bases at J, with 11 bases in the middle. The length of the CDR3 is 15 residues. The rearrangement joins TRBV2 to TRBJ1-6, with no clear D. This TCR came from a man in his forties in good health and CMV-seropositive. The sequenced sample was PBMCs. In nucleotides, the CDR3 is TGTGCCAGCAGTGAAGGGTCAGGCGAAAATTCACCCCTCCACTTT. This encodes CASSEGSGENSPLHF.